This T cell receptor (beta chain) was retrieved from a study of T cell repertoires in aging, cancer and after chemotherapy. The template was genomic DNA from peripheral blood, not RNA. Germline lookup yields CDR1 MGHDK and CDR2 SYGVNS. The CDR3 spans 14 residues. Between the trimmed V and J ends, which lost 8 bases and 7 bases, there was a span of 17 bases. As regards this clonotype: Its antigen is not known.

TRB rearrangements spanning V, D and J were amplified using mixed TRB-A/B primers. A single record per CDR3 protein comes from TCRdb applying MiXCR to the multiplex PCR reads. This repertoire shows fewer than 3,000 distinct CDR3 sequences, roughly 40% found once; its top ten account for about 42%. Notes on the study in general: Compared with age-matched healthy donors, untreated hematological or solid cancer patients showed higher blood TCR clonality. Healthy donors lost TCR diversity with age mainly through richness, cancer patients through richness and evenness.

Sequenced input: blood. This TCR was sampled from a human donor with a blood cancer. V usage is TRBV25-1 and J usage is TRBJ2-2; D is perhaps TRBD1 (5 bases). The chain's CDR3 is CASSGQVVNGELFF. The DNA of the CDR3 is TGTGCCAGCTCAGGGCAAGTAGTAAACGGGGAGCTGTTTTTT. Complete variable domain (other parts from reference TRBV25-1 and TRBJ2-2): EADIYQTPRYLVIGTGKKITLECSQTMGHDKMYWYQQDPGMELHLIHYSYGVNSTEKGDLSSESTVSRIRTEHFPLTLESARPSHTSQYLCASSGQVVNGELFFGEGSRLTVL.